A selection of T cell receptor beta chains follows, all from one sample in a study of blood T cell repertoires in COVID-19. Some clones are missing from TCRdb's copy, which holds only in-frame ones; the method was immunoSEQ multiplex PCR. The table has 150,000 to 200,000 clones, just under 85% seen once. Source material: peripheral blood. The receptors were gathered from a woman older than 75 with acute or convalescent COVID-19. Each CDR3 is given with its conserved first and last residue. The D gene is left open where the match is weak. Clone size appears in some rows only: once, few, many, or a class for an expanded clone.

d_call,clone_size,v_call,j_call,cdr3_aa,cdr3_nt
NA,few,TRBV11-2,TRBJ2-1,CASSSAALGLAIYNEQFF,TGTGCCAGCAGTTCCGCCGCCTTGGGGCTAGCGATCTACAATGAGCAGTTCTTC
TRBD1,NA,TRBV11-2,TRBJ1-2,CASSLSTQRTGDGGYTF,TGTGCCAGCAGCTTATCCACACAAAGGACAGGGGACGGTGGCTACACCTTC
NA,NA,TRBV7-9,TRBJ2-1,CASSSPRDLGGTLNEQFF,TGTGCCAGCAGCTCGCCCCGGGACCTCGGGGGGACATTGAATGAGCAGTTCTTC
NA,NA,TRBV2,TRBJ2-7,CASSVVQGYEQYF,TGTGCCAGCAGTGTCGTCCAGGGCTACGAGCAGTACTTC
TRBD1,once,TRBV27,TRBJ1-6,CASSPSPGGYSPLHF,TGTGCCAGCAGTCCAAGCCCAGGGGGCTACTCACCCCTCCACTTT
TRBD1,NA,TRBV11-2,TRBJ1-3,CASSWGQGASGNTIYF,TGTGCCAGCAGCTGGGGACAGGGGGCGTCTGGAAACACCATATATTTT
TRBD2,NA,TRBV7-2,TRBJ2-2,CASSFRDYTTGELFF,TGTGCCAGCAGCTTCCGGGACTACACAACCGGGGAGCTGTTTTTT
NA,NA,TRBV7-7,TRBJ2-5,CASSLDRQETQYF,TGTGCCAGCAGCTTAGACAGACAAGAGACCCAGTACTTC
TRBD1,NA,TRBV4-3,TRBJ2-3,CASSQDRGDTQYF,TGCGCCAGCAGCCAGGACAGGGGAGATACGCAGTATTTT
NA,NA,TRBV11-2,TRBJ2-1,CASSPETGARGYEQFF,TGTGCCAGCAGCCCAGAAACAGGGGCCCGGGGGTATGAGCAGTTCTTC
NA,NA,TRBV10-3,TRBJ1-1,CAISESRGDTEAFF,TGTGCCATCAGTGAGTCTCGGGGGGACACTGAAGCTTTCTTT
NA,NA,TRBV5-1,TRBJ2-2,CASRLVGTSTGELFF,TGCGCCAGCCGTTTAGTTGGGACAAGTACCGGGGAGCTGTTTTTT
NA,NA,TRBV11-2,TRBJ1-6,CASRPAQASSGPYNSPLHF,TGTGCCAGCCGACCAGCCCAGGCTAGCTCCGGCCCCTATAATTCACCCCTCCACTTT
NA,NA,TRBV5-1,TRBJ2-3,CASSLKPDTQYF,TGCGCCAGCAGCCTTAAGCCAGATACGCAGTATTTT
TRBD2,NA,TRBV18,TRBJ2-1,CASSPGLAQNEQFF,TGTGCCAGCTCACCAGGACTAGCTCAAAATGAGCAGTTCTTC
NA,NA,TRBV6-5,TRBJ2-1,CASSYLGALPYNEQFF,TGTGCCAGCAGTTACTTGGGAGCCCTTCCTTACAATGAGCAGTTCTTC
NA,NA,TRBV5-1,TRBJ1-2,CASSLESGFNYGYTF,TGCGCCAGCAGCTTGGAGTCAGGATTTAACTATGGCTACACCTTC
NA,NA,TRBV30,TRBJ2-7,CAWSSGTAFYEQYF,TGTGCCTGGTCATCCGGGACTGCGTTCTACGAGCAGTACTTC
TRBD1,NA,TRBV9,TRBJ1-4,CASSADRGYEKLFF,TGTGCCAGCAGCGCGGACAGGGGCTATGAAAAACTGTTTTTT
TRBD2,NA,TRBV5-5,TRBJ2-1,CASSLAGATYNEQFF,TGTGCCAGCAGCTTAGCGGGAGCTACCTACAATGAGCAGTTCTTC
NA,NA,TRBV12-5,TRBJ1-2,CASGLSGRASPYGYTF,TGTGCTAGTGGTTTGTCTGGCAGGGCGAGTCCCTATGGCTACACCTTC
TRBD1,NA,TRBV7-6,TRBJ2-7,CASSLEVGTGRYEQYF,TGTGCCAGCAGCTTAGAGGTCGGGACAGGGAGGTACGAGCAGTACTTC